This T cell receptor (beta chain) derives from a study of T cells expressing NK-cell markers. As for the study in general: Sorted CD3+CD56-NKG2C+, CD3+CD56+NKG2C+ and CD3+CD56+NKG2C- T cells supplied the TCR beta repertoires. In the group of eight sequenced donors, seven were HCMV-seropositive and one was seronegative.

Reprocessing the 5' RACE reads, TCRdb reports a single entry for every CDR3 protein and omits DNA. Its clone listing holds about 160,000 distinct CDR3 sequences. This CDR3 has 14 residues. This receptor was taken from a man between 18 and 69 years old in good health. The sequenced sample consisted of blood T cells: a sorted CD56 or NKG2C T cell subset, CD4+ or CD8+ T cells, or bulk PBMC T cells (not recorded which). The gene calls are TRBV21-1 and TRBJ2-5; the D call of TRBD1 rests on TCRdb alone, since no DNA is present to check it. TRBV21-1 constitutes a pseudogene. CDR3 loop: CASSNGGAQETQYF.